This TCR beta chain was documented in a study of T cell clusters in autoimmune cytopenias. Per germline, CDR1 MNHNS and CDR2 SASEGT. The CDR3 sequence is 11 residues long. TRB was amplified from roughly 250 ng of peripheral blood genomic DNA per sample. TRB was amplified by touch-down multiplex PCR, primer pools A and B combined. For each CDR3 protein, TCRdb gives one entry from its re-call of the multiplex PCR reads, without DNA. The sample has nearly 1,500 distinct CDR3 sequences, and its top ten clones hold 7% to 9.5%. Study observations and caveats: TRB repertoire shifts in secondary cytopenia and chronic lymphocytic leukemia mostly reflected lymphoma, not autoimmunity. The cluster-lack signature was not seen for secondary cytopenia versus chronic lymphocytic leukemia.

By frequency, this clonotype is large. Antigen: not known. A further study also used this sample, focusing on T cell repertoires in aging, cancer and after chemotherapy. As that study records: Clear clonal overlap appeared across healthy donor samples taken over several months to years. Age-matched healthy donors had significantly more diverse, less clonal blood TCR repertoires than untreated cancer patients.

The chain couples TRBV6-1 to TRBJ2-7; TCRdb gives TRBD1 as the D gene, but with no DNA this cannot be confirmed. This TCR was recovered from a human donor in good health. Sequencing was carried out using peripheral blood. The CDR3: CAAEGSYEQYF.